Following are 24 T cell receptor beta chains from one sample sequenced in a study of T cell responses to AZD1222 COVID-19 vaccine. Sequenced by immunoSEQ multiplex PCR; TCRdb stores in-frame clones only, minus some. This table has around 150,000 clones, 92% appearing once. Sample: peripheral blood, taken 28 days after the second AZD1222 dose. The receptors originated from an adult who received the AZD1222 COVID-19 vaccine.

Only one count was recorded for this clone. The rearrangement uses TRBV29-1 and TRBJ2-1, with 7 bases matching TRBD1. The CDR3 is 11 residues long. Trimming removed 5 bases from V and 7 bases from J; junction bases left unmatched: 2. Germline lookup yields CDR1 SQVTM and CDR2 ANQGSEA. CDR3 sequence reads: CSVPQGNEQFF. The CDR3 DNA reads as TGCAGCGTTCCACAGGGGAATGAGCAGTTCTTC.

This rearrangement joins TRBV5-1 to TRBJ2-5; 7 bases align to TRBD2. CDR3 size: 14 residues. Germline V gives CDR1 SGHRS, CDR2 YFSETQ. Trimming took 2 bases from V and 2 from J; bases not matched to a gene: 3. The CDR3 DNA reads TGCGCCAGCAGCTTCACTAGCGCACAAGAGACCCAGTACTTC. Encoded protein: CASSFTSAQETQYF.

The rearrangement links TRBV3-1 (or the pseudogene TRBV3-2) to TRBJ1-3; no firm D call. V lost 0 bases, J lost 0 bases, and 6 bases lay in between. Germline CDR1 is LGHDT and CDR2 is YNNKEL (reference sequence). The CDR3 contains 15 residues. This CDR3 reads CASSQDLLSGNTIYF. In nucleotides, the CDR3 is TGTGCCAGCAGCCAAGATTTGCTCTCTGGAAACACCATATATTTT.

This rearrangement joins TRBV30 to TRBJ2-7; no clear D. V lost 0 bases to trimming and J lost 7 bases, with 13 bases between them. Germline V gene lookup returns CDR1 GTSNPN and CDR2 SVGIG (reference sequence). The CDR3 contains 13 residues. CDR3: CAWSVVEGGEQYF. The CDR3 bases are TGTGCCTGGAGTGTCGTGGAAGGCGGTGAGCAGTACTTC.

J is TRBJ2-5 and V is TRBV7-3, with unresolved D. The germline CDR1 and CDR2 sequences are SGHTA and FQGTGA. Trimming took off 6 bases at V and 5 bases at J, with 13 bases between the two ends. The CDR3 covers 13 residues. This chain's CDR3 is CASSLNNGETQYF. CDR3 in DNA: TGTGCCAGCAGTCTCAATAACGGGGAGACCCAGTACTTC.

The chain uses TRBV15 and TRBJ1-2; 9 bases are a match to TRBD1. The CDR3 sequence is 15 residues long. Germline CDR1 and CDR2: LNHNV and YYDKDF (reference sequence). Unmatched junction bases numbered 7, after V lost 0 bases and J lost 8 bases. CDR3 amino acids: CATSRDLTGGRGYTF. The CDR3 DNA sequence: TGTGCCACCAGCAGAGATCTTACAGGGGGCCGGGGCTACACCTTC.

The chain joins TRBV29-1 to TRBJ2-3; a possible D gene is TRBD2 (7 bases). V was clipped by 6 bases and J by 6 bases, with 13 bases between them. The germline V gene has CDR1 SQVTM and CDR2 ANQGSEA. This CDR3 spans 12 amino acids. The CDR3 DNA follows: TGCAGCGTGAGGGGGGGCGTCGATACGCAGTATTTT. As protein: CSVRGGVDTQYF.

In its sample, this clone was seen once. The V and J genes are TRBV5-6 and TRBJ1-1, with D uncertain. Germline V CDR1 and CDR2: SGHDT, YYEEEE. The germline V and J ends were trimmed by 5 bases and 5 bases, with 22 bases remaining between them. This CDR3 comprises 16 residues. This CDR3 is CASRPPLRRRETEAFF. The DNA of the CDR3 is TGTGCCAGCAGGCCGCCACTACGTAGGAGGGAGACTGAAGCTTTCTTT.

This clone was seen a handful of times. V and J are TRBV7-8 and TRBJ1-2; TRBD1 is a possible D gene (5 bases). The CDR3 loop spans 15 amino acids. Trimming stripped 5 bases from V and 2 bases from J, with 15 bases between. The germline V gene encodes CDR1 SGHVS and CDR2 FQNEAQ. This chain's CDR3 is CASSPPPGGNYGYTF. For the CDR3, the DNA is TGTGCCAGCAGCCCGCCCCCGGGGGGGAACTATGGCTACACCTTC.

J is TRBJ1-4 and V is TRBV5-1, with 8 bases aligning to TRBD1. The CDR3 consists of 14 residues. V lost 3 bases to trimming and J lost 6 bases; unmatched junction nucleotides: 4. Germline CDR1 and CDR2: SGHRS and YFSETQ. The CDR3 DNA follows: TGCGCCAGCAGCTCCGGACAGGGTTATGAAAAACTGTTTTTT. This sequence encodes CASSSGQGYEKLFF.

This chain joins TRBV27 and TRBJ2-7; 14 bases match TRBD2. V was pared by 4 bases and J by 4 bases, with 9 bases of the junction left unmatched. Germline V CDR1 and CDR2: MNHEY, SMNVEV (reference sequence). This CDR3 is 17 amino acids long. CDR3 coding DNA: TGTGCCAGCAGTTCGGTGGGGGGACTAGCGGGAGTTTACGAGCAGTACTTC. It specifies CASSSVGGLAGVYEQYF.

The genes are TRBV9 and TRBJ1-3; D gene unclear. With 0 bases removed from V and 0 bases from J, the gap between germline ends came to 4 bases. Germline V CDR1 and CDR2: SGDLS, YYNGEE. This CDR3 has 14 amino acids. The CDR3 reads CASSVGSSGNTIYF. CDR3 sequence (DNA): TGTGCCAGCAGCGTAGGGAGCTCTGGAAACACCATATATTTT.

V and J are TRBV27 and TRBJ1-6; D unclear. CDR1 MNHEY and CDR2 SMNVEV come from the germline V gene (reference sequence). The CDR3 spans 16 residues. Between the trimmed V and J ends, which lost 0 bases and 7 bases, there was a span of 13 bases. The CDR3 DNA reads as TGTGCCAGCAGTTTATCATGGGATCCCTCAAATTCACCCCTCCACTTT. This gives the protein CASSLSWDPSNSPLHF.

This clone was observed once. The rearrangement uses TRBV30 and TRBJ2-2; TRBD1 agrees at 8 bases. The J segment lost 2 bases and the V segment lost 4 bases, leaving 9 bases of the junction unmatched. The CDR3 runs 16 residues. Germline loops: CDR1 GTSNPN, CDR2 SVGIG (reference sequence). The CDR3 nucleotides are TGTGCCTGGAACCGCAAAGGACAGGGTAACACCGGGGAGCTGTTTTTT. This codes for CAWNRKGQGNTGELFF.

The chain is built from TRBV9 and TRBJ1-6; 7 nucleotides line up with TRBD1. Trimming removed 3 bases from V and 0 bases from J; junction bases left unmatched: 9. In germline, CDR1 is SGDLS, CDR2 YYNGEE. CDR3 length equals 18 residues. In nucleotides, the CDR3 is TGTGCCAGCAGCGCTCGGCCGGACAGGAGCTCCTATAATTCACCCCTCCACTTT. Protein product: CASSARPDRSSYNSPLHF.

This clone was seen just once. The chain employs TRBV7-2 and TRBJ1-2; the D is unclear. V was shortened by 2 bases and J by 5 bases, with 9 bases between the two germline ends. The CDR3 spans 13 residues. Germline values: CDR1 SGHTA, CDR2 FQGNSA. As DNA, the CDR3 is TGTGCCAGCAGCTTAACAGTGGAGTATGGCTACACCTTC. Translation gives CASSLTVEYGYTF.

This rearrangement joins TRBV28 to TRBJ1-6; no clear D gene. Trimming removed 5 bases from V and 10 bases from J, with 18 bases in between. Germline CDR1 and CDR2: MDHEN and SYDVKM. The CDR3 is made up of 15 amino acids. CDR3 region: CASSPPRWSGSPLHF. In DNA, the CDR3 is TGTGCCAGCAGTCCCCCCCGGTGGTCCGGATCACCCCTCCACTTT.

This chain connects TRBV4-3 to TRBJ2-1; possibly TRBD1 or TRBD2 for D (5 bases each). V gave up 3 bases and J gave up 5 bases, with 11 bases separating them. The germline gives CDR1 LGHNA, CDR2 YSLEER. CDR3 length: 14 amino acids. This chain's CDR3 is CASSQGDANNEQFF. In DNA form, the CDR3 reads TGCGCCAGCAGCCAGGGGGACGCGAACAATGAGCAGTTCTTC.

The chain uses TRBV15 and TRBJ2-7, with a weak D call TRBD1 (6 bases). Germline V gene sequence: CDR1 LNHNV, CDR2 YYDKDF (reference sequence). Trimming removed 2 bases at V and 3 bases at J, with 11 bases between. This CDR3 comprises 14 residues. The CDR3 region is CATSRKTGNYEQYF. The CDR3 DNA follows: TGTGCCACCAGCAGAAAAACAGGGAACTACGAGCAGTACTTC.

The chain employs TRBV5-1 and TRBJ1-1; D not resolved. V gave up 0 bases and J gave up 1 base, with 10 bases separating them. The CDR3 loop spans 15 amino acids. Per germline, CDR1 SGHRS and CDR2 YFSETQ. The DNA for the CDR3 is TGCGCCAGCAGCTTGGGGCAGACAACGAACACTGAAGCTTTCTTT. It yields the protein CASSLGQTTNTEAFF.

This chain links TRBV12-3 or TRBV12-4 with TRBJ1-1; 8 bases line up with TRBD1. Trimming at V came to 9 bases and at J to 5 bases, leaving 5 bases not matched to a gene. The CDR3 is made up of 12 amino acids. The CDR3 DNA is TGTGCCAGTGGACAGGGCGGAACTGAAGCTTTCTTT. This gives the protein CASGQGGTEAFF.

The genes are TRBV19 and TRBJ2-2; 8 bases match TRBD2. The V gene's germline CDR1 is LNHDA and CDR2 SQIVND (reference sequence). The CDR3 has 15 residues. The J segment lost 6 bases and the V segment lost 6 bases, leaving 9 bases of the junction unmatched. CDR3 sequence (DNA): TGTGCCAGTAGGTACGGGAGGGCCGGGGCCGGGGAGCTGTTTTTT. It encodes CASRYGRAGAGELFF.

V is TRBV5-4 and J is TRBJ1-1; 7 bases align to TRBD1. From germline, CDR1 is SGHNT and CDR2 YYREEE (reference sequence). The CDR3 spans 17 residues. V lost 3 bases to trimming and J lost 3 bases; unmatched junction nucleotides: 14. DNA for the CDR3: TGTGCCAGCAGCTACTTAACAGGGGTCCGGACGGACACTGAAGCTTTCTTT. Translation gives CASSYLTGVRTDTEAFF.

The V and J genes are TRBV18 and TRBJ2-3, with a tentative D call TRBD2 (5 bases). Trimming took off 8 bases at V and 2 bases at J, with 11 bases between the two ends. Germline assignment: CDR1 KGHSH and CDR2 LQKENI. This CDR3 contains 13 residues. The CDR3 coding sequence is TGTGCCAGCCGAGGACTCGTCACAGATACGCAGTATTTT. This gives the protein CASRGLVTDTQYF.